This TCR beta chain is from a study of blood T cell repertoires in COVID-19 (TCRdb year 2020). About the study as a whole: Samples covering the acute and convalescent phases of COVID-19 were provided by collaborators in the United States, Italy and Spain. The prospective study material was composed of cDNA or gDNA derived from T cells, B-cell-depleted T cells, or PBMCs. Deeply sampled blood TCRbeta repertoires from subjects exposed to, actively infected with, or recovered from COVID-19 were included in the dataset. The repertoires were made available in a free public database intended to serve as a resource for research on the immune response to SARS-CoV-2. Samples came from the ongoing ImmuneRACE study (first 160 participants) plus 1,254 subjects from 6 global collaborators. Nearly every sample came with metadata listing a de-identified subject ID, COVID-19 status, age in years and sex. Where HLA class I and class II types were available, the types were taken from metadata supplied by the sample provider, not from assay-based typing.

As to this clone: This receptor's antigen is unknown. No much larger clone is present one base from it, and per-base qualities are unavailable.

TCRbeta CDR3 regions were amplified from genomic DNA using the immunoSEQ Assay, a bias-controlled multiplex PCR. On the authors' methods: Within the assay, amplification of reference gene primers was used to estimate how many nucleated cells each sample contained. To quantify the absolute abundance of each unique TCRbeta CDR3 rearrangement, sequence reads were collapsed and filtered. For each sample, productive Simpson clonality was calculated as the square root of Simpson's diversity index over productive rearrangements. The immuneACCESS repertoire file appears here via TCRdb, limited to in-frame rearrangements. These files lack a portion of the clones; in checked studies, under half of the deficit traces to unresolved V genes, and the cause of the others is not known. The V and J calls and the clone size are those of that table, but D and trimming were determined from the DNA. In this sample the table shows about 200,000 clones, around 84% of which occur a single time. The ten largest clones take up 4% to 5% of the sample.

Collaborating institutions collected whole blood in K2EDTA tubes following their own protocols. For TCRbeta analysis, collaborator samples were shipped as frozen whole blood, as isolated PBMCs, or as DNA extracted from either sample type. Study-wide conclusions, independent of this receptor: Clinical and demographic metadata were provided uncurated, with the amount varying by source and participant.

V and J are truncated by 6 bases and 2 bases respectively, leaving an intervening sequence of 14 bases. From cysteine to phenylalanine, the CDR3 is 14 amino acids long. Only CDR3 DNA remains: 42 bases, in frame from the first base. The germline V gene gives CDR1 as MNHEY and CDR2 as SVGEGT. Rearrangement joined TRBV6-2 or TRBV6-3 to TRBJ2-7, and possibly TRBD2, on 6 matching bases. The sequence was collected from a woman of 80 years or more with acute or convalescent COVID-19. What was sequenced was peripheral blood. The bases read TGTGCCAGCAGCCGTCTAGCGCTAGCCTACGAGCAGTACTTC. It specifies CASSRLALAYEQYF.